Presented here are 15 T cell receptor beta chains from one specimen sequenced in a study of blood T cell repertoires in COVID-19 (dated by TCRdb to the early 2020s). Library prep was done by the immunoSEQ multiplex PCR assay. Imported from immuneACCESS, the table was reduced by TCRdb to in-frame sequences with V and J called. These copies leave out some clones; in studies compared against another copy, an unresolved V gene accounts for under half, and the cause of the remainder is not known. The sample profile shows 98,000 or so clones; about four fifths of them were found once. Clones ranked in the top ten supply 4% to 6% of the sample. The sample was peripheral blood. The source of these receptors is a man aged 55 to 70 with acute or convalescent COVID-19.

V usage is TRBV5-8 and J usage is TRBJ2-1; TRBD2 agrees at 7 bases. The CDR3 runs 16 residues. V shed 4 bases, J shed 0 bases, and the junction held 7 bases outside the gene matches. Germline CDR1 is SGHTS and CDR2 is YDEGEE. The CDR3 DNA follows: TGTGCCAGCAGCCCTCTGGGCGGGAGCTCCTACAATGAGCAGTTCTTC. Protein: CASSPLGGSSYNEQFF.

The chain recombines TRBV5-1 with TRBJ2-7, with a weak D call TRBD1 (5 bases). CDR1 and CDR2 from the germline V gene are SGHRS and YFSETQ. V was pared by 4 bases and J by 4 bases, with 9 bases between. The CDR3 covers 12 residues. CDR3 loop: CASSLDIYEQYF. The CDR3 nucleotides are TGCGCCAGCAGCCTGGACATATACGAGCAGTACTTC.

The chain joins TRBV6-5 to TRBJ1-6, with a tentative D call TRBD1 (6 bases). The germline V and J ends were trimmed by 5 bases and 2 bases, with 10 bases remaining between them. CDR1 and CDR2 from the germline V gene are MNHEY and SVGAGI. CDR3 length equals 15 residues. In DNA, the CDR3 is TGTGCCAGCAGTACTGGGACAACCTATAATTCACCCCTCCACTTT. Protein sequence: CASSTGTTYNSPLHF.

The chain links TRBV6-5 to TRBJ2-1; D might be TRBD2 (6 bases). The germline gives CDR1 MNHEY, CDR2 SVGAGI. This CDR3 is built from 13 residues. V lost 7 bases, J lost 7 bases, and 14 bases lay in between. CDR3 DNA sequence: TGTGCCAGCAACCCACTAGCTGGGAATGAGCAGTTCTTC. It codes for CASNPLAGNEQFF.

This clone was seen repeatedly, ten times or more. The rearrangement links TRBV19 to TRBJ2-7; weak D call: TRBD1 (6 bases). This CDR3 spans 13 amino acids. Trimming pared 5 bases from V and 1 base from J, leaving 9 bases between. Per the germline V gene, CDR1 is LNHDA and CDR2 is SQIVND (reference sequence). In DNA form, the CDR3 reads TGTGCCAGTAGTTACAGGGAGTCCTACGAGCAGTACTTC. Its protein is CASSYRESYEQYF.

DNA for the CDR3: TGCGCCAGCACCCGATCGACAGGGAACACCGGGGAGCTGTTTTTT. Amino acid sequence: CASTRSTGNTGELFF. The chain employs TRBV4-1 and TRBJ2-2; TRBD1 might be the D (6 bases). The V end was cut by 7 bases, the J end by 1 base, with 13 bases between. The CDR3 loop spans 15 amino acids. Germline V gene sequence: CDR1 MGHRA, CDR2 YSYEKL.

This clone was counted between two and nine times. The chain couples TRBV24-1 to TRBJ2-3; possible D gene TRBD2, 7 bases. The germline gives CDR1 KGHDR, CDR2 SFDVKD. V lost 4 bases and J 3 bases, leaving 10 bases between the germline ends. The CDR3 runs to 14 residues. CDR3 in amino acids: CATSERGGTDTQYF. The DNA of the CDR3 is TGTGCCACCAGTGAGAGGGGGGGTACAGATACGCAGTATTTT.

This clone was found a few times. This chain uses TRBV11-2 with TRBJ2-7; possibly TRBD2 for D (6 bases). V shed 1 base and J shed 3 bases, with 7 bases lying between them. The CDR3 contains 13 residues. Germline V gene sequence: CDR1 SGHAT, CDR2 FQNNGV. The chain's CDR3 is CASSLAGDYEQYF. CDR3 nucleotides: TGTGCCAGCAGCTTAGCGGGAGACTACGAGCAGTACTTC.

The gene calls are TRBV4-3 and TRBJ2-1; possible D gene TRBD1, 5 bases. V was pared by 1 base and J by 10 bases, with 23 bases between. CDR1 and CDR2 (germline): LGHNA, YSLEER. The CDR3 runs 17 residues. CDR3 nucleotide sequence: TGCGCCAGCAGCCAAGCTCCCGATAGGGGTTTCGTGGGAGAGCAGTTCTTC. Translated, it gives CASSQAPDRGFVGEQFF.

This sequence joins TRBV10-3 and TRBJ1-2, with D perhaps matching TRBD1 (5 bases). CDR1 ENHRY and CDR2 SYGVKD come from the germline V gene. V was clipped by 4 bases and J by 6 bases, with 9 bases between them. CDR3 length: 12 amino acids. The CDR3 DNA reads TGTGCCATCAGTGGGGGAGGGGATGGCTACACCTTC. This encodes CAISGGGDGYTF.

The chain is built from TRBV9 and TRBJ2-4, with 10 bases fitting TRBD2. CDR3 length: 15 residues. CDR1 and CDR2 (germline): SGDLS, YYNGEE. V trimming: 4 bases; J trimming: 5 bases; junction bases outside the gene matches: 6. CDR3 sequence: CASSPGTSVENIQYF. The CDR3 coding sequence is TGTGCCAGCAGCCCCGGGACTAGCGTGGAAAACATTCAGTACTTC.

The V gene is TRBV19, the J gene TRBJ1-5; D not certain. CDR3 length: 13 amino acids. Germline CDR1 is LNHDA and CDR2 is SQIVND (reference sequence). Between the trimmed V and J ends, which lost 6 bases and 3 bases, there was a span of 9 bases. CDR3 sequence reads: CASSPPLNQPQHF. The CDR3 nucleotides read TGTGCCAGTAGCCCCCCCCTCAATCAGCCCCAGCATTTT. The whole variable domain, remainder taken from reference TRBV19 and TRBJ1-5, is DGGITQSPKYLFRKEGQNVTLSCEQNLNHDAMYWYRQDPGQGLRLIYYSQIVNDFQKGDIAEGYSVSREKKESFPLTVTSAQKNPTAFYLCASSPPLNQPQHFGDGTRLSIL.

The V call is TRBV3-1 (or the pseudogene TRBV3-2), the J call TRBJ2-1; 9 positions match TRBD2. CDR1 is LGHDT, CDR2 YNNKEL, per germline (reference sequence). The trim removed 2 bases at V and 4 bases at J, leaving 6 bases unmatched. This CDR3 spans 16 amino acids. The CDR3 region has the DNA TGTGCCAGCAGCCAAAAGACTAGCGGATTTTACAATGAGCAGTTCTTC. This sequence encodes CASSQKTSGFYNEQFF.

The chain links TRBV9 to TRBJ2-7; 10 bases align to TRBD1. Germline CDR1 and CDR2: SGDLS and YYNGEE. V shed 4 bases and J 5 bases; nucleotides not matched to a gene: 6. CDR3 length: 14 amino acids. For the CDR3, the DNA is TGTGCCAGCAGCCAGACAGGGGGCGGCGACGAGCAGTACTTC. Translated, it gives CASSQTGGGDEQYF.

The count of this clone is one. CDR3 in DNA: TGCAGTGCTAGTCCAGTCTTCCCCAATCAGCCCCAGCATTTT. This codes for CSASPVFPNQPQHF. This chain joins TRBV20-1 and TRBJ1-5; unclear D gene. This CDR3 is 14 amino acids long. Germline V gene lookup returns CDR1 DFQATT and CDR2 SNEGSKA (reference sequence). Trimming took 3 bases from V and 3 from J, leaving 12 bases between them.